This TCR beta chain was identified during a study of CD8+ T cells in alopecia areata. General study results and limits: More clonal than normal scalp was lesional scalp, particularly alopecia totalis/universalis.

Sorting from PBMCs produced CD4+ and CD8+ T cells. This clone was seen repeatedly, ten times or more. Antigen specificity is unknown. RNA extraction was followed by reverse transcription into cDNA, which acted as the sequencing template. Sequencing was performed with immunoSEQ multiplex PCR; in TCRdb, only in-frame clones are kept and a portion is missing. This repertoire shows about 110,000 clones, 59% found once; its top ten account for less than 25%. Germline CDR1 is PRHDT and CDR2 is FYEKMQ (reference sequence). The CDR3 consists of 14 residues. V shed 6 bases and J shed 2 bases, with 14 bases lying between them.

The sample was CD8+ T cells sorted from blood. The genes are TRBV13 and TRBJ2-7; TRBD2 is a possible D gene (6 bases). The receptor's source is a human donor in good health. The CDR3 DNA is TGTGCCAGCAGTTTGCGGGACTTTGCCTACGAGCAGTACTTC. It yields the protein CASSLRDFAYEQYF.